The 23 T cell receptor beta chains given below trace back to one sample, sequenced in a study of CD8+CD57+ T cells in acquired aplastic anemia. The template for TCR beta VDJ and CDR3 sequence profiling was genomic DNA. MiXCR was run by TCRdb on the reads, yielding one entry per CDR3 protein. Among some 190,000 distinct CDR3 sequences, 40% to 50% were seen once, and the ten largest hold approximately 2.9%. The sequenced sample was sorted CD4+, CD8+, or CD8+CD57+ T cells (not recorded which) from PBMCs. Receptors were obtained from a human donor in good health.

This clonotype has ten or more counts. The chain uses TRBV9 and TRBJ1-3, with TRBD1 as a possible D gene (6 bases). The CDR3 totals 15 residues. The germline V gene has CDR1 SGDLS and CDR2 YYNGEE. Trimming cost V 3 bases and J 4 bases, with 14 bases left between them. CDR3 in DNA: TGTGCCAGCAGCGCCGCGGGGGCGCGGGGAAACACCATATATTTT. Protein product: CASSAAGARGNTIYF.

The rearrangement uses TRBV19 and TRBJ2-1; 10 bases line up with TRBD1. There are 15 residues in the CDR3. Germline CDR1 LNHDA, CDR2 SQIVND (reference sequence). With V trimmed by 11 bases and J by 7 bases, 14 bases remained unmatched. CDR3 region: CAASRGQGIWNEQFF. The CDR3 DNA follows: TGTGCCGCTAGTAGGGGACAGGGGATCTGGAATGAGCAGTTCTTC.

This clonotype has at least ten counts. The rearrangement joins TRBV12-3 or TRBV12-4 to TRBJ2-5, with 12 bases identical to TRBD2. The CDR3 is made up of 15 amino acids. V lost 5 bases to trimming and J lost 5 bases; unmatched junction nucleotides: 6. The CDR3 is CASSPRLAGVETQYF. The DNA for the CDR3 is TGTGCCAGCAGTCCCCGACTAGCGGGAGTCGAGACCCAGTACTTC.

This clonotype has a handful of counts. The CDR3 sequence is CASTDSPVPRTDTQYF. The CDR3 coding sequence is TGTGCCAGTACGGACAGCCCCGTCCCTCGCACAGATACGCAGTATTTT. The chain carries TRBV19 and TRBJ2-3; D possibly corresponds to TRBD1 (6 bases). Germline CDR1 is LNHDA and CDR2 is SQIVND (reference sequence). The CDR3 has 16 residues. Trimming removed 7 bases from V and 1 base from J, with 18 bases in between.

The table lists this clonotype with a few counts. The chain couples TRBV30 to TRBJ1-1, with 7 bases matching TRBD1. V was pared by 3 bases and J by 0 bases, with 10 bases of the junction left unmatched. This CDR3 has 16 amino acids. Per the germline V gene, CDR1 is GTSNPN and CDR2 is SVGIG (reference sequence). The CDR3 region has the DNA TGTGCCTGGAGAGAAGGAACAGGGGCCATGAACACTGAAGCTTTCTTT. Encoded protein: CAWREGTGAMNTEAFF. The variable domain in full, completed from reference TRBV30 and TRBJ1-1, reads SQTIHQWPATLVQPVGSPLSLECTVEGTSNPNLYWYRQAAGRGLQLLFYSVGIGQISSEVPQNLSASRPQDRQFILSSKKLLLSDSGFYLCAWREGTGAMNTEAFFGQGTRLTVV.

The chain combines TRBV12-3 or TRBV12-4 with TRBJ2-4; D is possibly TRBD2 (6 bases). This CDR3 comprises 14 residues. With 8 bases removed from V and 2 bases from J, the gap between germline ends came to 13 bases. CDR3 protein: CASDLAVTKNIQYF. Here the CDR3 DNA reads TGTGCCAGCGATTTAGCGGTAACCAAAAACATTCAGTACTTC.

This clonotype came up many times. The chain carries TRBV6-1 and TRBJ2-7, with TRBD1 matching 8 bases. The germline gives CDR1 MNHNS, CDR2 SASEGT. CDR3 size: 15 residues. V dropped 1 base and J dropped 3; count of bases not matched to a gene: 5. The CDR3 here is CASSEVGQDDYEQYF. The CDR3 DNA reads as TGTGCCAGCAGTGAAGTGGGACAGGACGACTACGAGCAGTACTTC.

CDR3 in amino acids: CASSIPGFKGETQYF. DNA for the CDR3: TGTGCCAGCTCCATCCCGGGGTTTAAAGGGGAGACCCAGTACTTC. J is TRBJ2-5 and V is TRBV7-9; TRBD2 might be the D (5 bases). Germline CDR1 SEHNR, CDR2 FQNEAQ (reference sequence). Trimming removed 8 bases at V and 5 bases at J, with 21 bases between. The CDR3 totals 15 residues.

Many counts were recorded for this clonotype. A junction end diverges from the germline sequence, so it may reflect a read error. V and J are TRBV7-3 and TRBJ2-5; 10 nucleotides agree with TRBD2. In germline, CDR1 is SGHTA, CDR2 FQGTGA. This CDR3 comprises 15 residues. The CDR3 nucleotides read TGTGCCAGCAGCATTGGACTAGCGGCCCAAGGGACCCAGTACTTC. It specifies CASSIGLAAQGTQYF.

In the case of this clonotype: The junction departs from germline at one end; a sequencing error may be responsible. V usage is TRBV2 and J usage is TRBJ2-7; D is possibly TRBD1 (5 bases). The CDR3 length is 14 residues. Germline V CDR1 and CDR2: SNHLY, FYNNEI. CDR3 in amino acids: CASRQDGASYGQYF. In nucleotides, the CDR3 is TGTGCCAGCAGACAGGACGGAGCCTCCTACGGGCAGTACTTC.

This clonotype was seen repeatedly, ten times or more. The CDR3 sequence: CASSQYYNEQFF. CDR3 nucleotide sequence: TGCGCCAGCAGCCAATATTACAATGAGCAGTTCTTC. This chain links TRBV4-1 with TRBJ2-1; the D is unclear. The CDR3 covers 12 residues. Trimming removed 2 bases at V and 4 bases at J, with 3 bases between. Germline CDR1 is MGHRA and CDR2 is YSYEKL.

The chain uses TRBV19 and TRBJ2-3; D ambiguous. Germline V lookup: CDR1 LNHDA, CDR2 SQIVND (reference sequence). Trimming stripped 1 base from V and 2 bases from J, with 4 bases between. The CDR3 spans 13 residues. CDR3 protein: CASSIAHTDTQYF. As DNA, the CDR3 is TGTGCCAGTAGTATAGCCCACACAGATACGCAGTATTTT.

V gene TRBV20-1 combines with J gene TRBJ2-7; D call uncertain. Germline CDR1 DFQATT, CDR2 SNEGSKA (reference sequence). Trimming took 0 bases from V and 5 from J, leaving 11 bases between them. This CDR3 is built from 13 residues. CDR3 region: CSARDGVNNEQYF. CDR3 in DNA: TGCAGTGCTAGAGACGGCGTTAACAACGAGCAGTACTTC.

The CDR3 DNA is TGCAGTGCTAGGTTCGGGGGAGGGGTCTACAATGAGCAGTTCTTC. This codes for CSARFGGGVYNEQFF. The chain employs TRBV20-1 and TRBJ2-1; TRBD2 matches at 7 bases. The CDR3 sequence is 15 residues long. The germline gives CDR1 DFQATT, CDR2 SNEGSKA (reference sequence). J lost 3 bases, V lost 3 bases, and 8 bases had no gene match.

Details on this clonotype: A much larger clone lies one base from this, so it may be a read error. The V gene is TRBV19, the J gene TRBJ2-2; no definite D call. The CDR3 is 13 amino acids. Germline V lookup: CDR1 LNHDA, CDR2 SQIVND (reference sequence). The V end was cut by 3 bases, the J end by 6 bases, with 8 bases between. CDR3 region: CASSIRVPGELFF. In DNA, the CDR3 is TGTGCCAGTAGTATTAGGGTCCCCGGGGAGCTGTTTTTT.

V usage is TRBV4-1 and J usage is TRBJ2-6; D possibly matches TRBD1 or TRBD2 (5 bases each). Germline loops: CDR1 MGHRA, CDR2 YSYEKL. The CDR3 extends over 20 amino acids. The germline V and J ends were trimmed by 0 bases and 6 bases, with 24 bases remaining between them. In nucleotides, the CDR3 is TGCGCCAGCAGCCAAGATCCGCAGGGTCCAATCACCGGGGAGGCCAACGTCCTGACTTTC. Translating it yields CASSQDPQGPITGEANVLTF.

About this clonotype itself: This may be a read error: a much more frequent sequence differs by one nucleotide. The V call is TRBV19, the J call TRBJ2-1; 9 bases are shared with TRBD2. Per the germline V gene, CDR1 is LNHDA and CDR2 is SQIVND (reference sequence). Trimming took 3 bases from V and 11 from J; bases not matched to a gene: 11. The CDR3 contains 15 residues. The CDR3 loop is CASSMQVGSGRQQFF. CDR3 sequence (DNA): TGTGCCAGTAGTATGCAGGTTGGTAGCGGGAGACAGCAGTTCTTC.

The chain uses TRBV20-1 and TRBJ2-3; D could derive from TRBD1 or TRBD2 (5 bases each). This CDR3 is built from 14 residues. Trimming shortened V by 5 bases and J by 4 bases, and 16 bases separated the two germline ends. Germline V gene sequence: CDR1 DFQATT, CDR2 SNEGSKA (reference sequence). CDR3 residues: CSAFSGAIADTQYF. The CDR3 coding sequence is TGCAGTGCTTTTTCCGGGGCGATTGCAGATACGCAGTATTTT.

This clonotype ranks as medium-sized (0.01 to 0.1%). The chain couples TRBV10-3 to TRBJ2-7, with D tentatively TRBD1 (7 bases). From germline, CDR1 is ENHRY and CDR2 SYGVKD. The V gene lost 7 bases and the J gene lost 7 bases, with 17 bases spanning the gap. This CDR3 comprises 13 residues. In DNA, the CDR3 is TGTGCCATCAAGGGACAGCGGGCTGTGGAGCAGTACTTC. Protein product: CAIKGQRAVEQYF.

Turning to this clonotype: One end of the junction does not line up with germline, which may come from a read error. This chain uses TRBV9 with TRBJ2-1, with 9 bases identical to TRBD2. Germline CDR1 reads SGDLS; CDR2 reads YYNGEE. The CDR3 spans 16 residues. The CDR3 DNA is TGTGTCAGCAGCGTAGGAATAGCGGGAGCCTACAATGAGCAGTTCTTC. This encodes CVSSVGIAGAYNEQFF.

This clonotype appeared a few times. The J gene is TRBJ2-1, the V gene TRBV29-1, with 8 bases that match TRBD2. The CDR3 sequence is 15 residues long. J lost 6 bases, V lost 4 bases, and 11 bases had no gene match. Germline CDR1 SQVTM, CDR2 ANQGSEA. As DNA, the CDR3 is TGCAGCGTTGTTTCCGGCAGCGGGAGCTTCAATGAGCAGTTCTTC. It yields the protein CSVVSGSGSFNEQFF.

The V gene is TRBV7-8, the J gene TRBJ2-5, with 10 bases aligning to TRBD2. The CDR3 is 17 amino acids. In germline, CDR1 is SGHVS, CDR2 FQNEAQ. V shed 5 bases, J shed 2 bases, and the junction held 11 bases outside the gene matches. CDR3 protein: CASSPGGGTSEQETQYF. The DNA of the CDR3 is TGTGCCAGCAGCCCCGGGGGCGGGACTAGCGAACAAGAGACCCAGTACTTC. Using reference TRBV7-8 and TRBJ2-5 for the parts outside the CDR3, the full variable domain is GAGVSQSPRYKVAKRGQDVALRCDPISGHVSLFWYQQALGQGPEFLTYFQNEAQLDKSGLPSDRFFAERPEGSVSTLKIQRTQQEDSAVYLCASSPGGGTSEQETQYFGPGTRLLVL.

This sequence joins TRBV24-1 and TRBJ2-3; 9 bases align to TRBD1. The CDR3 spans 16 residues. V shed 4 bases and J 3 bases; nucleotides not matched to a gene: 7. Germline values: CDR1 KGHDR, CDR2 SFDVKD. The CDR3 DNA sequence: TGTGCCACCAGTGACCCGTCCGGGACAGGGACAGATACGCAGTATTTT. Residues: CATSDPSGTGTDTQYF.